This T cell receptor beta chain was observed in a study of cytomegalovirus exposure and HLA in healthy donors. Generated by immunoSEQ multiplex PCR, the TCRdb table keeps only in-frame clones and is missing some. Altogether under 400,000 clones are present, approximately 85% being singletons, with the ten largest covering roughly 0.96%. The sample consisted of PBMCs. The TCR was taken from a man aged 30-40 years in good health and CMV-seronegative.

CDR3 in DNA: TGTGCCAGCAGCTTGAGCGGGGGCAACACCGGGGAGCTGTTTTTT. Translated: CASSLSGGNTGELFF. The V call is TRBV7-7, the J call TRBJ2-2; TRBD2 matches 8 bases. The CDR3 contains 15 residues. Germline CDR1 reads SSHAT; CDR2 reads FNYEAQ (reference sequence). V was pared by 3 bases and J by 2 bases, with 2 bases of the junction left unmatched.